This T cell receptor (beta chain) comes out of a study of T cell responses to AZD1222 COVID-19 vaccine. Whole-study context: Second doses that came at about 4 or about 12 weeks were put together.

The method was immunoSEQ multiplex PCR; TCRdb's version includes in-frame clones alone and lacks a portion of them. The sample gives around 170,000 clones, 80% to 95% of which show up once; about 4.5% is in the top ten. V lost 1 base and J lost 5, with 13 bases in between. The CDR3 runs to 15 residues. Germline V gene sequence: CDR1 SGHRS, CDR2 YFSETQ. Material: peripheral blood, obtained on day 0 of AZD1222 vaccination. This sequence originates from an adult in good health. This sequence joins TRBV5-1 and TRBJ2-1; D is perhaps TRBD2 (6 bases). The CDR3 region is CASSLLAGSDNEQFF. The CDR3 DNA sequence: TGCGCCAGCAGCTTGCTGGCGGGGTCGGACAATGAGCAGTTCTTC.